The 30 T cell receptor beta chains below all came from one sample that was sequenced in a study of CD8+ T cells in alopecia areata. Treatment noted: oral pan-JAK inhibitor, 5-10 mg twice daily. Once RNA had been extracted, it was reverse transcribed into cDNA to act as the sequencing template. TCRdb's table, derived via immunoSEQ multiplex PCR, lists solely in-frame clones and lacks some. This sample has about 270,000 clones, with about 60% found just once. Sample: CD4+ T cells sorted from blood, taken at roughly week 52, from a patient treated with tofacitinib. The receptors originated from a human donor with alopecia areata.

This chain connects TRBV27 to TRBJ2-3, with D perhaps matching TRBD1 or TRBD2 (5 bases each). Germline V gene sequence: CDR1 MNHEY, CDR2 SMNVEV (reference sequence). This CDR3 is 13 amino acids long. V was shortened by 5 bases and J by 14 bases, with 20 bases between the two germline ends. As DNA, the CDR3 is TGTGCCAGCAGTCTGGACCGGGACCTCCTTCCGTATTTT. It yields the protein CASSLDRDLLPYF.

J is TRBJ2-5 and V is TRBV7-3; D gene ambiguous. Trimming removed 6 bases at V and 2 bases at J, with 4 bases between. The CDR3 runs 11 residues. Germline V gene lookup returns CDR1 SGHTA and CDR2 FQGTGA. CDR3 protein: CASSWQETQYF. The CDR3 DNA follows: TGTGCCAGCAGTTGGCAAGAGACCCAGTACTTC.

This chain joins TRBV4-3 and TRBJ1-2; 12 bases align to TRBD1. The germline V gene encodes CDR1 LGHNA and CDR2 YSLEER. This CDR3 has 15 amino acids. The trim removed 1 base at V and 4 bases at J, leaving 1 base unmatched. The CDR3 protein is CASSQGDRGPYGYTF. DNA for the CDR3: TGCGCCAGCAGCCAAGGGGACAGGGGGCCCTATGGCTACACCTTC.

This clone was found once. The V and J genes are TRBV29-1 and TRBJ2-5; a possible D gene is TRBD2 (7 bases). The V gene lost 6 bases and the J gene lost 5 bases, with 13 bases spanning the gap. The CDR3 is made up of 12 amino acids. Germline CDR1 reads SQVTM; CDR2 reads ANQGSEA. The CDR3 bases are TGCAGCGTGAGGGGGGGTCCGGAGACCCAGTACTTC. It translates to CSVRGGPETQYF.

This sequence joins TRBV15 and TRBJ1-4, with a tentative D call TRBD1 (5 bases). This CDR3 region has 14 residues. Germline loops: CDR1 LNHNV, CDR2 YYDKDF (reference sequence). Trimming removed 4 bases at V and 5 bases at J, with 11 bases between. Written as DNA, the CDR3 is TGTGCCACCAGCATCAGGGAGTGGAATGAAAAACTGTTTTTT. This encodes CATSIREWNEKLFF.

This chain uses TRBV4-1 with TRBJ2-7; D assignment may be TRBD1 or TRBD2 (5 bases each). The V gene lost 4 bases and the J gene lost 3 bases, with 22 bases spanning the gap. This CDR3 has 17 amino acids. Germline CDR1 and CDR2: MGHRA and YSYEKL. The CDR3 coding sequence is TGCGCCAGCAGCCGACTCGCCGAGGGGACGGGCCACTACGAGCAGTACTTC. Encoded protein: CASSRLAEGTGHYEQYF.

DNA for the CDR3: TGTGCCAGCAGCGACAGGGGGCGCGGCTACACCTTC. It translates to CASSDRGRGYTF. The rearrangement uses TRBV7-9 and TRBJ1-2; 10 nucleotides agree with TRBD1. V gave up 5 bases and J gave up 8 bases; unmatched junction bases: 2. CDR3 size: 12 residues. Germline V gene lookup returns CDR1 SEHNR and CDR2 FQNEAQ (reference sequence).

The J gene is TRBJ2-7, the V gene TRBV30; the D is unclear. Trimming removed 3 bases at V and 3 bases at J, with 21 bases between. The CDR3 sequence is 16 residues long. Germline CDR1 is GTSNPN and CDR2 is SVGIG (reference sequence). The CDR3 sequence: CAWRPPHTDPNYEQYF. The CDR3 DNA follows: TGTGCCTGGAGACCTCCCCACACCGACCCGAACTACGAGCAGTACTTC.

This clone came up a few times. This chain joins TRBV7-9 and TRBJ1-2; TRBD1 agrees at 8 bases. Germline V gene sequence: CDR1 SEHNR, CDR2 FQNEAQ (reference sequence). CDR3 length: 14 amino acids. Trimming took 5 bases from V and 2 from J; bases not matched to a gene: 4. The DNA for the CDR3 is TGTGCCAGCAGCCCGAGACAGGGGAACTATGGCTACACCTTC. This encodes CASSPRQGNYGYTF.

This chain uses TRBV10-2 with TRBJ2-3, with D possibly called TRBD1 or TRBD2 (6 bases each). The germline CDR1 and CDR2 sequences are WSHSY and SAAADI. The CDR3 is 15 residues long. Trimming left V 6 bases short and J 0 bases short, with 13 bases between. The CDR3 protein is CASSDRGVSTDTQYF. The CDR3 DNA sequence: TGCGCCAGCAGCGATAGGGGGGTCAGCACAGATACGCAGTATTTT.

A few counts support this clone. The V gene is TRBV7-2, the J gene TRBJ2-1, with 8 bases identical to TRBD2. This CDR3 spans 15 amino acids. Unmatched junction bases numbered 15, after V lost 8 bases and J lost 9 bases. Germline lookup yields CDR1 SGHTA and CDR2 FQGNSA. The DNA of the CDR3 is TGTGCCAGCCCGGTCCCGGGACTAGATGAGGGTGAGCAGTTCTTC. Amino acids: CASPVPGLDEGEQFF.

The V gene is TRBV7-2, the J gene TRBJ2-5; the match to TRBD1 covers 7 bases. The CDR3 runs 15 residues. After removal of 7 bases from V and 5 bases from J, the junction contained 13 bases not matched to a gene. In germline, CDR1 is SGHTA, CDR2 FQGNSA. The CDR3 here is CASTERGQRWETQYF. The CDR3 nucleotides read TGTGCCAGCACCGAGAGGGGGCAGCGCTGGGAGACCCAGTACTTC. Together with reference TRBV7-2 and TRBJ2-5, the CDR3 gives the full variable domain: GAGVSQSPSNKVTEKGKDVELRCDPISGHTALYWYRQSLGQGLEFLIYFQGNSAPDKSGLPSDRFSAERTGGSVSTLTIQRTQQEDSAVYLCASTERGQRWETQYFGPGTRLLVL.

The chain joins TRBV4-1 to TRBJ1-1; D not resolved. The CDR3 covers 14 residues. CDR1 is MGHRA, CDR2 YSYEKL, per germline. Trimming shortened V by 0 bases and J by 2 bases, and 7 bases separated the two germline ends. As DNA, the CDR3 is TGCGCCAGCAGCCAAGATATGACCAACACTGAAGCTTTCTTT. This encodes CASSQDMTNTEAFF.

The sample holds a few counts of this clone. The same CDR3 is also encoded by other DNA sequences in this sample. V gene TRBV5-1 combines with J gene TRBJ1-1; D is undetermined. With 0 bases removed from V and 0 bases from J, the gap between germline ends came to 3 bases. Per germline, CDR1 SGHRS and CDR2 YFSETQ. CDR3 length equals 13 residues. The CDR3 coding sequence is TGCGCCAGCAGCTTGGTCCTGAACACTGAAGCTTTCTTT. This encodes CASSLVLNTEAFF.

The rearrangement joins TRBV9 to TRBJ2-3; D gene unclear. CDR1 is SGDLS and CDR2 is YYNGEE in the germline V gene. The CDR3 has 15 amino acids. Trimming stripped 0 bases from V and 0 bases from J, with 8 bases between. CDR3 nucleotide sequence: TGTGCCAGCAGCGTAGGGCCGGCGAGCACAGATACGCAGTATTTT. Its translation is CASSVGPASTDTQYF.

This clone was observed once. The chain employs TRBV30 and TRBJ2-3; 10 bases line up with TRBD2. Germline trimming cut 4 bases from V and 1 base from J; bases unmatched to any gene: 5. The CDR3 runs to 15 residues. CDR1 GTSNPN and CDR2 SVGIG come from the germline V gene (reference sequence). This chain's CDR3 is CAWNPLAGGTDTQYF. CDR3 sequence (DNA): TGTGCCTGGAACCCGCTAGCGGGGGGCACAGATACGCAGTATTTT.

The chain joins TRBV30 to TRBJ1-5; 11 bases line up with TRBD1. The CDR3 spans 14 residues. Germline CDR1 reads GTSNPN; CDR2 reads SVGIG (reference sequence). The junction had 6 bases not matched to a gene; V was cut back by 2 bases and J by 9 bases. CDR3 in DNA: TGTGCCTGGAGTTCGGACAGGGGGCTGTGGCCCCAGCATTTT. Protein: CAWSSDRGLWPQHF.

This clone was counted between two and nine times. The rearrangement uses TRBV7-2 and TRBJ1-4; possible D gene TRBD1, 6 bases. V was trimmed by 0 bases and J by 7 bases, leaving 9 bases between them. CDR1 SGHTA and CDR2 FQGNSA come from the germline V gene. The CDR3 runs to 14 residues. CDR3 amino acids: CASSLAGGGEKLFF. The CDR3, as DNA: TGTGCCAGCAGCTTAGCGGGGGGCGGTGAAAAACTGTTTTTT.

The genes are TRBV30 and TRBJ2-5, with TRBD2 matching 8 bases. The CDR3 is 14 residues long. Germline-derived CDR1 and CDR2 are GTSNPN and SVGIG (reference sequence). Germline trimming cut 3 bases from V and 1 base from J; bases unmatched to any gene: 4. CDR3 in DNA: TGTGCCTGGAGCGGACTAGCCTTCCAAGAGACCCAGTACTTC. Encoded protein: CAWSGLAFQETQYF.

The chain recombines TRBV9 with TRBJ1-6; no clear D. V lost 4 bases and J lost 8, with 13 bases in between. Germline loops: CDR1 SGDLS, CDR2 YYNGEE. This CDR3 spans 14 amino acids. CDR3 amino acids: CASSHRGIDSPLHF. In DNA form, the CDR3 reads TGTGCCAGCAGCCACCGGGGAATCGATTCACCCCTCCACTTT. The full variable domain, with the rest looked up from reference TRBV9 and TRBJ1-6, is DSGVTQTPKHLITATGQRVTLRCSPRSGDLSVYWYQQSLDQGLQFLIQYYNGEERAKGNILERFSAQQFPDLHSELNLSSLELGDSALYFCASSHRGIDSPLHFGNGTRLTVT.

In this sample, this clone turned up once. The chain has TRBV6-5 and TRBJ2-5; D call uncertain. Germline lookup yields CDR1 MNHEY and CDR2 SVGAGI. V lost 2 bases to trimming and J lost 5 bases, with 12 bases between them. CDR3 length equals 14 residues. CDR3 sequence reads: CASSYRSAGETQYF. The CDR3 region has the DNA TGTGCCAGCAGTTACCGAAGCGCCGGGGAGACCCAGTACTTC.

The genes are TRBV27 and TRBJ1-1; 8 positions agree with TRBD1. The germline V gene encodes CDR1 MNHEY and CDR2 SMNVEV (reference sequence). V dropped 2 bases and J dropped 4; count of bases not matched to a gene: 0. The CDR3 sequence is 13 residues long. The CDR3 reads CASSLQGATEAFF. CDR3 bases: TGTGCCAGCAGTTTACAGGGGGCCACTGAAGCTTTCTTT.

Comments on this clone: Within the sample, other DNA sequences also encode this same CDR3. The chain carries TRBV30 and TRBJ1-1; D remains unclear. Germline V lookup: CDR1 GTSNPN, CDR2 SVGIG (reference sequence). The CDR3 consists of 13 residues. The V gene lost 0 bases and the J gene lost 1 base, with 6 bases spanning the gap. CDR3 in amino acids: CAWSVQENTEAFF. The CDR3 DNA sequence: TGTGCCTGGAGTGTTCAGGAGAACACTGAAGCTTTCTTT. The entire variable domain, with the rest obtained from reference TRBV30 and TRBJ1-1, is as follows: SQTIHQWPATLVQPVGSPLSLECTVEGTSNPNLYWYRQAAGRGLQLLFYSVGIGQISSEVPQNLSASRPQDRQFILSSKKLLLSDSGFYLCAWSVQENTEAFFGQGTRLTVV.

The V gene is TRBV6-5, the J gene TRBJ1-5; 10 positions agree with TRBD1. The germline CDR1 and CDR2 sequences are MNHEY and SVGAGI. Losses at the gene ends were 5 bases for V and 5 bases for J; bases not matched to a gene: 6. This CDR3 has 15 amino acids. CDR3 sequence reads: CASSIDRGRDQPQHF. CDR3 DNA sequence: TGTGCCAGCAGTATAGACAGGGGGCGCGATCAGCCCCAGCATTTT.

The chain carries TRBV29-1 and TRBJ2-1; the D call may be TRBD1 or TRBD2 (5 bases each). Trimming removed 7 bases at V and 12 bases at J, with 19 bases between. Per the germline V gene, CDR1 is SQVTM and CDR2 is ANQGSEA. CDR3 size: 12 residues. The CDR3 DNA is TGCAGCGCCGGGGCAGGAACGCTGGTGCAGTTCTTC. Translated, it gives CSAGAGTLVQFF.

The genes are TRBV9 and TRBJ1-1, with 7 bases that match TRBD1. Germline assignment: CDR1 SGDLS and CDR2 YYNGEE. Losses at the gene ends were 4 bases for V and 1 base for J; bases not matched to a gene: 7. This CDR3 has 15 amino acids. This CDR3 reads CASSPQGGANTEAFF. The CDR3 region has the DNA TGTGCCAGCAGCCCCCAGGGGGGTGCGAACACTGAAGCTTTCTTT.

This sequence joins TRBV29-1 and TRBJ2-7; weak D call: TRBD2 (5 bases). Germline CDR1 and CDR2: SQVTM and ANQGSEA. The germline V and J ends were trimmed by 7 bases and 1 base, with 14 bases remaining between them. This CDR3 spans 13 amino acids. The CDR3 DNA reads as TGCAGCGCGACGGGGATTGGTTCCTACGAGCAGTACTTC. Its protein is CSATGIGSYEQYF.

The chain links TRBV6-5 to TRBJ2-3; a weak D match, TRBD1 (6 bases). Germline CDR1 MNHEY, CDR2 SVGAGI. The CDR3 spans 15 residues. The V and J ends lost 6 bases and 8 bases respectively, with 21 bases between them. CDR3 DNA: TGTGCCAGCAGACCCTCGACAGGAGCCTGGGGTACGCAGTATTTT. It encodes CASRPSTGAWGTQYF.

The V call is TRBV6-5, the J call TRBJ2-3; possible D gene TRBD1, 5 bases. Trimming removed 1 base from V and 4 bases from J, with 12 bases in between. The CDR3 has 15 residues. CDR1 is MNHEY, CDR2 SVGAGI, per germline. DNA of the CDR3: TGTGCCAGCAGTTACTTTAGGGCAGGGTCAGATACGCAGTATTTT. Amino acid sequence: CASSYFRAGSDTQYF.

The chain recombines TRBV6-5 with TRBJ2-1, with a weak D call TRBD1 (5 bases). Between the trimmed V and J ends, which lost 4 bases and 0 bases, there was a span of 10 bases. This CDR3 is built from 15 residues. Germline assignment: CDR1 MNHEY and CDR2 SVGAGI. In DNA, the CDR3 is TGTGCCAGCAGTTCCCAGGGAACCTCCTACAATGAGCAGTTCTTC. Translated: CASSSQGTSYNEQFF.